This TCR beta chain was obtained from a study of blood T cell repertoires in COVID-19 (dated by TCRdb to between 2020 and 2021). As for the study more broadly: The collaborator samples originated in the United States, Italy and Spain and spanned the acute and convalescent phases of COVID-19. The material from the prospective study consisted of cDNA or gDNA derived from T cells, B-cell-depleted T cells, or PBMCs. Deeply sampled blood TCRbeta repertoires from subjects exposed to, actively infected with, or recovered from COVID-19 were included in the dataset. The repertoires were made available in a free public database intended to serve as a resource for research on the immune response to SARS-CoV-2. The samples were drawn from two sources: the first 160 participants of the ongoing ImmuneRACE study, and 1,000 to 1,500 subjects contributed by 6 global collaborators. Nearly every sample came with metadata listing a de-identified subject ID, COVID-19 status, age in years and sex. HLA class I and class II types, where available, came from metadata supplied by the sample provider rather than from assay-based typing.

Broad study findings and their caveats: The quantity of clinical and demographic metadata differed by source and by participant and was supplied without curation.

Based on the germline V gene (reference sequence), the CDR1 and CDR2 sequences are GTSNPN and SVGIG. From the cysteine up to the phenylalanine, the CDR3 has a length of 13 residues. The entry retains the CDR3 DNA only, 39 bases that are in frame from base 1. Deletion took 5 bases off V and 4 bases off J, with a span of 14 bases between the germline ends. TCRbeta CDR3 regions were amplified from genomic DNA using the immunoSEQ Assay, a bias-controlled multiplex PCR. For the original study's pipeline: The number of nucleated cells in each sample was estimated from the amplification of reference gene primers within the assay. To quantify the absolute abundance of each unique TCRbeta CDR3 rearrangement, sequence reads were collapsed and filtered. For each sample, productive Simpson clonality was calculated as the square root of Simpson's diversity index across productive rearrangements. Held by TCRdb, this immuneACCESS table contains in-frame sequences only and omits some clones. Under half of the omission traces to an unresolved V gene where checked; the cause of the rest is unknown. For V, J and clone size, that table is used; D and trimming come from the DNA. For this sample there are approximately 340,000 clones; about 89% appear just once. The ten largest clones capture 0.8% to 0.9% of the sample.

In the prospective study, participants were about 18 to 95 years old, resided in 24 geographic areas of the United States, and were enrolled through a virtual design. In the prospective study, cohorts were assigned on the basis of participant-reported clinical history obtained from a screening survey and a study questionnaire. Exposed participants had been in contact, within 2 weeks of entering the study, with a person who had a PCR-confirmed or clinician-diagnosed case of COVID-19. Each participant in the prospective study had whole blood, serum and a nasopharyngeal or oropharyngeal swab collected by mobile phlebotomists. Prospective study participants could optionally give additional blood draws and questionnaires over an approximately two-month period. Blood samples from the prospective study were shipped frozen or at room temperature prior to DNA extraction. To note about this clone: This receptor's antigen is unknown. No quality values exist for individual bases; no much larger clone is one base distant.

Material: PBMCs or T cells enriched from blood (not recorded which). This sequence was found in a woman between 35 and 50 years old who had been exposed to COVID-19. The rearrangement combines TRBV30 with TRBJ2-5; D gene: possibly TRBD1, on 5 matching bases. The DNA is TGTGCCTGGGATCGGCCCACAGGAGAGACCCAGTACTTC. This sequence encodes CAWDRPTGETQYF.